Below are 27 T cell receptor beta chains sequenced from a single sample in a study of control samples from healthy donors and cancer patients. Here immunoSEQ multiplex PCR was the method, and the copy in TCRdb shows in-frame clones only, minus some. The data hold approximately 58,000 clones, with about nine tenths observed a single time. Sequencing was done on a sample of PBMCs. The receptors come from a man between 60 and 75 years old with head and neck cancer.

Only one count was recorded for this clone. The J gene is TRBJ2-5, the V gene TRBV24-1; D unclear. Germline V gene data show CDR1 as KGHDR and CDR2 as SFDVKD. The V gene lost 4 bases and the J gene lost 6 bases, with 11 bases spanning the gap. The CDR3 has 13 residues. This CDR3 is CATSDPPFQTQYF. CDR3 bases: TGTGCCACCAGTGACCCTCCTTTTCAGACCCAGTACTTC.

The CDR3: CASSPPGPNTGEQYF. The CDR3 DNA is TGTGCCAGCAGTCCTCCGGGACCCAATACAGGGGAGCAGTACTTC. V gene TRBV7-9 combines with J gene TRBJ2-7; weak D call: TRBD1 (6 bases). The V end was cut by 6 bases, the J end by 7 bases, with 22 bases between. The CDR3 totals 15 residues. In germline, CDR1 is SEHNR, CDR2 FQNEAQ (reference sequence). Full variable domain (remainder filled in from reference TRBV7-9 and TRBJ2-7): DTGVSQNPRHKITKRGQNVTFRCDPISEHNRLYWYRQTLGQGPEFLTYFQNEAQLEKSRLLSDRFSAERPKGSFSTLEIQRTEQGDSAMYLCASSPPGPNTGEQYFGPGTRLTVT.

The V call is TRBV3-1 (or the pseudogene TRBV3-2), the J call TRBJ2-7; TRBD1 matches 8 bases. The germline gives CDR1 LGHDT, CDR2 YNNKEL (reference sequence). The junction had 2 bases not matched to a gene; V was cut back by 4 bases and J by 3 bases. The CDR3 has 13 residues. This CDR3 is CASSPGQGYEQYF. DNA for the CDR3: TGTGCCAGCAGCCCTGGACAGGGCTACGAGCAGTACTTC.

This chain uses TRBV6-2 or TRBV6-3 with TRBJ2-1; 9 nucleotides align to TRBD2. With 2 bases clipped from V and 3 bases from J, the junction kept 11 bases outside the gene matches. From germline, CDR1 is MNHEY and CDR2 SVGEGT. CDR3 length: 18 residues. The CDR3 is CASSYPSSGSFRYNEQFF. CDR3 DNA sequence: TGTGCCAGCAGTTACCCGAGTAGCGGGAGCTTTCGCTACAATGAGCAGTTCTTC.

The chain carries TRBV11-3 and TRBJ2-7; possibly TRBD1 for D (6 bases). Germline values: CDR1 SGHNT, CDR2 YENEEA. Trimming took off 6 bases at V and 0 bases at J, with 12 bases between the two ends. The CDR3 sequence is 14 residues long. This CDR3 is CASSFTGSSYEQYF. CDR3 coding DNA: TGTGCCAGCAGTTTCACAGGGAGCTCCTACGAGCAGTACTTC.

The chain employs TRBV11-2 and TRBJ1-1, with D unclear. This CDR3 region has 15 residues. Trimming pared 3 bases from V and 1 base from J, leaving 12 bases between. Germline V lookup: CDR1 SGHAT, CDR2 FQNNGV. CDR3 amino acids: CASSFAIGPNTEAFF. In DNA, the CDR3 is TGTGCCAGCAGCTTCGCCATAGGACCGAACACTGAAGCTTTCTTT.

This clone has a handful of counts. The V gene is TRBV10-3, the J gene TRBJ2-5; 11 bases map to TRBD2. The germline V gene encodes CDR1 ENHRY and CDR2 SYGVKD. Germline trimming cut 3 bases from V and 6 bases from J; bases unmatched to any gene: 6. The CDR3 loop spans 15 amino acids. The CDR3 DNA sequence: TGTGCCATCAGTGATTTTACTAGCGGGAGACAGACCCAGTACTTC. Translation gives CAISDFTSGRQTQYF.

The V and J genes are TRBV4-1 and TRBJ2-5; 9 bases line up with TRBD1. The V gene's germline CDR1 is MGHRA and CDR2 YSYEKL. V trimming: 1 base; J trimming: 3 bases; junction bases outside the gene matches: 6. The length of the CDR3 is 16 residues. Here the CDR3 reads CASSQGWGQGKETQYF. The CDR3 coding sequence is TGCGCCAGCAGCCAAGGTTGGGGACAGGGTAAAGAGACCCAGTACTTC.

The chain employs TRBV18 and TRBJ2-1; D might be TRBD2 (5 bases). The germline gives CDR1 KGHSH, CDR2 LQKENI. The CDR3 has 17 residues. Trimming removed 3 bases from V and 1 base from J, with 16 bases in between. The CDR3 DNA sequence: TGTGCCAGCTCACCTACGTCCGGGGTTGGGTCCTACAATGAGCAGTTCTTC. It specifies CASSPTSGVGSYNEQFF.

The gene calls are TRBV20-1 and TRBJ2-3, with D unresolved. Germline CDR1 and CDR2: DFQATT and SNEGSKA (reference sequence). There are 11 residues in the CDR3. V lost 1 base to trimming and J lost 7 bases, with 6 bases between them. The CDR3 DNA is TGCAGTGCTAGAGGTAGTAATACGCAGTATTTT. This codes for CSARGSNTQYF.

This clone came up once. This chain links TRBV5-1 with TRBJ2-2; 8 nucleotides agree with TRBD1. The CDR3 contains 13 residues. CDR1 is SGHRS, CDR2 YFSETQ, per germline. V dropped 9 bases and J dropped 10; count of bases not matched to a gene: 11. CDR3 region: CATNTGQGEELFF. CDR3 sequence (DNA): TGCGCCACCAATACAGGACAGGGCGAGGAGCTGTTTTTT.

The chain combines TRBV7-6 with TRBJ2-3, with 7 nucleotides matching TRBD1. The CDR3 covers 15 residues. With 2 bases clipped from V and 2 bases from J, the junction kept 4 bases outside the gene matches. From germline, CDR1 is SGHVS and CDR2 FNYEAQ. The CDR3 reads CASSLQTGITDTQYF. In DNA, the CDR3 is TGTGCCAGCAGCTTACAGACAGGGATCACAGATACGCAGTATTTT. The entire variable domain, with the rest obtained from reference TRBV7-6 and TRBJ2-3, is as follows: GAGVSQSPRYKVTKRGQDVALRCDPISGHVSLYWYRQALGQGPEFLTYFNYEAQQDKSGLPNDRFSAERPEGSISTLTIQRTEQRDSAMYRCASSLQTGITDTQYFGPGTRLTVL.

The chain is built from TRBV6-2 or TRBV6-3 and TRBJ2-2, with 10 nucleotides matching TRBD2. Germline V gives CDR1 MNHEY, CDR2 SVGEGT. The ends lost 0 bases at V and 5 bases at J; junction bases unmatched: 3. The CDR3 length is 16 residues. CDR3 sequence: CASSYSASGRTGELFF. The CDR3 DNA follows: TGTGCCAGCAGTTACTCCGCTAGCGGGAGAACCGGGGAGCTGTTTTTT.

The CDR3, as DNA: TGTGCCAGCGCCCGGGACGGACACTACGAGCAGTACTTC. The encoded protein is CASARDGHYEQYF. The J gene is TRBJ2-7, the V gene TRBV19; the D gene could be TRBD1 or TRBD2 (5 bases each). The CDR3 totals 13 residues. The germline V and J ends were trimmed by 9 bases and 3 bases, with 15 bases remaining between them. Germline assignment: CDR1 LNHDA and CDR2 SQIVND (reference sequence). Full variable domain (missing parts from reference TRBV19 and TRBJ2-7): DGGITQSPKYLFRKEGQNVTLSCEQNLNHDAMYWYRQDPGQGLRLIYYSQIVNDFQKGDIAEGYSVSREKKESFPLTVTSAQKNPTAFYLCASARDGHYEQYFGPGTRLTVT.

The CDR3 reads CASSLAGTGYEQYF. CDR3 nucleotide sequence: TGTGCCAGCAGCTTAGCGGGGACAGGATACGAGCAGTACTTC. The J gene is TRBJ2-7, the V gene TRBV7-2; 8 bases map to TRBD1. Germline assignment: CDR1 SGHTA and CDR2 FQGNSA. This CDR3 comprises 14 residues. Unmatched junction bases numbered 2, after V lost 0 bases and J lost 4 bases.

The V and J genes are TRBV2 and TRBJ1-1, with 8 bases fitting TRBD1. The CDR3 runs to 13 residues. V shed 7 bases, J shed 5 bases, and the junction held 6 bases outside the gene matches. Germline V CDR1 and CDR2: SNHLY, FYNNEI. CDR3: CASTGQGLTEAFF. Here the CDR3 DNA reads TGTGCCAGCACCGGACAGGGCTTGACTGAAGCTTTCTTT.

The gene calls are TRBV19 and TRBJ2-5; D is uncertain. This CDR3 region has 15 residues. Germline lookup yields CDR1 LNHDA and CDR2 SQIVND (reference sequence). V was clipped by 5 bases and J by 6 bases, with 19 bases between them. This CDR3 reads CASSGSGPPRQTQYF. DNA of the CDR3: TGTGCCAGTAGTGGTTCCGGGCCCCCTCGGCAGACCCAGTACTTC.

The chain has TRBV3-1 (or the pseudogene TRBV3-2) and TRBJ2-5, with 10 bases that match TRBD1. This CDR3 is built from 21 residues. The J segment lost 4 bases and the V segment lost 0 bases, leaving 20 bases of the junction unmatched. Germline V lookup: CDR1 LGHDT, CDR2 YNNKEL (reference sequence). As DNA, the CDR3 is TGTGCCAGCAGCCAAGATGTATGGTTACGAGAGGGACAGGGGATTGGAGAGACCCAGTACTTC. Protein product: CASSQDVWLREGQGIGETQYF.

This chain's CDR3 is CASSQTGGPQGGYTF. CDR3 nucleotide sequence: TGTGCCAGCAGCCAGACGGGGGGACCTCAGGGTGGCTACACCTTC. The genes are TRBV7-2 and TRBJ1-2; D is possibly TRBD1 (5 bases). Germline values: CDR1 SGHTA, CDR2 FQGNSA. This CDR3 spans 15 amino acids. V was clipped by 5 bases and J by 7 bases, with 20 bases between them.

The J gene is TRBJ2-3, the V gene TRBV29-1; D may be TRBD1 (5 bases). Germline assignment: CDR1 SQVTM and CDR2 ANQGSEA. The V end was cut by 2 bases, the J end by 3 bases, with 9 bases between. This CDR3 spans 13 amino acids. CDR3 bases: TGCAGCGTTGAACCCAAGGGGACAGATACGCAGTATTTT. Translating gives CSVEPKGTDTQYF.

The V and J genes are TRBV18 and TRBJ1-2; D is perhaps TRBD1 (6 bases). The V gene lost 2 bases and the J gene lost 6 bases, with 10 bases spanning the gap. The CDR3 runs 13 residues. Germline CDR1 reads KGHSH; CDR2 reads LQKENI. The CDR3 region is CASSPGRGDGYTF. In DNA, the CDR3 is TGTGCCAGCTCACCAGGCAGGGGAGATGGCTACACCTTC.

This clone showed up just once. The gene calls are TRBV2 and TRBJ2-7; D is uncertain. The CDR3 consists of 11 residues. The ends were cut back, 5 bases at V and 7 bases at J, with 9 bases in the middle. The V gene's germline CDR1 is SNHLY and CDR2 FYNNEI. The CDR3 DNA is TGTGCCAGCAGTCCCTACTGGGAGCAGTACTTC. It translates to CASSPYWEQYF.

The chain is built from TRBV4-2 and TRBJ1-6; 10 bases are shared with TRBD1. Per germline, CDR1 LGHNA and CDR2 YNFKEQ. V lost 0 bases to trimming and J lost 10 bases; unmatched junction nucleotides: 12. The CDR3 is made up of 18 amino acids. The CDR3 is CASSQDPNPGQGNSPLHF. CDR3 sequence (DNA): TGTGCCAGCAGCCAAGACCCAAATCCGGGACAGGGGAACTCACCCCTCCACTTT.

This chain links TRBV10-3 with TRBJ1-1; the match to TRBD1 covers 9 bases. J gave up 4 bases and V 5 bases, and 8 bases lay outside the gene matches. The CDR3 contains 15 residues. CDR1 is ENHRY, CDR2 SYGVKD, per germline. DNA of the CDR3: TGTGCCATCAGTTGGACAGGGGCGGAGAGCACTGAAGCTTTCTTT. This encodes CAISWTGAESTEAFF.

This clone was observed once. This chain links TRBV5-5 with TRBJ1-5; TRBD1 matches at 7 bases. Germline assignment: CDR1 SGHKS and CDR2 YYEKEE (reference sequence). J was trimmed by 0 bases and V by 4 bases; bases with no gene match: 7. The length of the CDR3 is 16 residues. The chain's CDR3 is CASSRDSPYSNQPQHF. For the CDR3, the DNA is TGTGCCAGCAGCCGGGACAGCCCGTATAGCAATCAGCCCCAGCATTTT.

The rearrangement links TRBV18 to TRBJ2-7; 9 nucleotides agree with TRBD1. V was pared by 3 bases and J by 3 bases, with 3 bases of the junction left unmatched. The germline V gene has CDR1 KGHSH and CDR2 LQKENI. This CDR3 spans 14 amino acids. CDR3 protein: CASSPGQGIYEQYF. Written as DNA, the CDR3 is TGTGCCAGCTCACCCGGACAGGGGATCTACGAGCAGTACTTC.

This chain uses TRBV29-1 with TRBJ2-1; 11 bases are shared with TRBD2. The CDR3 loop spans 19 amino acids. Per the germline V gene, CDR1 is SQVTM and CDR2 is ANQGSEA. The J segment lost 8 bases and the V segment lost 4 bases, leaving 22 bases of the junction unmatched. CDR3 in amino acids: CSVGNRLELLAGESHEQFF. The DNA of the CDR3 is TGCAGCGTTGGCAACCGGTTGGAACTACTAGCGGGAGAGTCCCATGAGCAGTTCTTC.